One sample yielded the 5 T cell receptor beta chains listed below, sequenced in a study of T cell changes during pregnancy in multiple sclerosis. Data came from immunoSEQ multiplex PCR; TCRdb stores just in-frame clones and leaves some out. The sample has about 36,000 clones, 80% to 95% seen once. The sample consisted of CD4+ T cells from peripheral blood mononuclear cells, taken in the third trimester of pregnancy. These receptors all stem from a female donor in good health, enrolled as a control in a pregnancy study.

The chain has TRBV19 and TRBJ1-1, with D maybe TRBD1 (5 bases). The CDR3 contains 15 residues. Germline V gives CDR1 LNHDA, CDR2 SQIVND (reference sequence). V lost 6 bases, J lost 1 base, and 15 bases lay in between. The CDR3 DNA sequence: TGTGCCAGTAGCAAACCCCAGGGCGGGAACACTGAAGCTTTCTTT. Protein: CASSKPQGGNTEAFF.

The chain has TRBV7-2 and TRBJ1-2; no definite D call. The CDR3 contains 14 residues. Germline V gene data show CDR1 as SGHTA and CDR2 as FQGNSA. Trimming left V 3 bases short and J 3 bases short, with 11 bases between. The CDR3 DNA reads as TGTGCCAGCAGCTTCGGGAGAGATGACTATGGCTACACCTTC. Translated: CASSFGRDDYGYTF.

V is TRBV28 and J is TRBJ2-6, with D tentatively TRBD1 (6 bases). The CDR3 sequence is 17 residues long. Germline V CDR1 and CDR2: MDHEN, SYDVKM. V dropped 6 bases and J dropped 2 bases, with 17 bases sitting between them. CDR3 amino acids: CASRRAGTPTGANVLTF. The CDR3, as DNA: TGTGCCAGCAGAAGAGCCGGGACACCAACTGGGGCCAACGTCCTGACTTTC.

V is TRBV28 and J is TRBJ1-2, with TRBD1 matching 7 bases. Germline-derived CDR1 and CDR2 are MDHEN and SYDVKM. Losses at the gene ends were 9 bases for V and 4 bases for J; bases not matched to a gene: 11. CDR3 length equals 14 residues. CDR3 DNA: TGTGCCAGTGGACCGGGACAGCCCCGCTATGGCTACACCTTC. It translates to CASGPGQPRYGYTF.

This rearrangement joins TRBV18 to TRBJ1-6; D perhaps matches TRBD1 (6 bases). The CDR3 is 14 residues long. The ends were cut back, 3 bases at V and 11 bases at J, with 14 bases in the middle. From germline, CDR1 is KGHSH and CDR2 LQKENI. The CDR3 DNA reads TGTGCCAGCTCACCGTTGGACAGTGAGACACCCCTCCACTTT. Its translation: CASSPLDSETPLHF.